This T cell receptor (beta chain) was retrieved from a study of cytomegalovirus exposure and HLA in healthy donors. J lost 4 bases, V lost 7 bases, and 10 bases had no gene match. Germline V gene data show CDR1 as SGHAT and CDR2 as FQNNGV. The CDR3 has 15 amino acids. Primers: 60 Vbeta forward and 13 Jbeta reverse. Only in-frame clones appear in the TCRdb table, and some are missing; sequencing was by immunoSEQ multiplex PCR. This repertoire shows about 210,000 clones, more than 70% found once; its top ten account for about 0.5%. The chain employs TRBV11-2 and TRBJ2-1; 7 positions match TRBD2. Input material: PBMCs. This receptor was obtained from a boy aged 5-17 years in good health and CMV-seronegative. The CDR3 here is CASTFRAGAYNEQFF. CDR3 coding DNA: TGTGCCAGCACTTTTAGGGCGGGAGCTTACAATGAGCAGTTCTTC.